One T cell receptor (beta chain) is described in this entry. The target antigen is unknown. This specimen comes from a study of regulatory T cells in long-lasting Graves disease. Whole-study results and caveats: Favored usage of TRBV28, TRBJ1-2 and TRBJ2-5 was recorded in persistent disease.

The CDR3 totals 16 residues. With 4 bases clipped from V and 9 bases from J, the junction kept 8 bases outside the gene matches. Germline CDR1 is SGHRS and CDR2 is YFSETQ. Time point reported: newly diagnosed GD, antithyroid drugs for less than 3 months. Following extraction of RNA from PBMCs, that RNA was used to make the TCR library. Assembly of TCR beta libraries relied on iRepertoire HTBI primers together with Arm-PCR of CDR3 regions. MiXCR, run by TCRdb on the multiplex PCR reads, gives a single entry per CDR3 protein. The profile shows some 350,000 distinct CDR3 sequences, about 17% of them singletons. These data are also associated with another study on T cells in Graves' hyperthyroidism and ophthalmopathy.

V is TRBV5-1 and J is TRBJ2-1; 15 nucleotides match TRBD2. This TCR came from a woman between 18 and 29 years old with Graves disease. Sample: peripheral blood mononuclear cells (PBMCs), taken at new diagnosis, from a patient treated with antithyroid drugs. The DNA for the CDR3 is TGCGCCAGCAGCAGCCAAGGGACTAGCGGGGGGAGTGAGCAGTTCTTC. Protein product: CASSSQGTSGGSEQFF. Combining the CDR3 with reference TRBV5-1 and TRBJ2-1 gives the whole variable domain KAGVTQTPRYLIKTRGQQVTLSCSPISGHRSVSWYQQTPGQGLQFLFEYFSETQRNKGNFPGRFSGRQFSNSRSEMNVSTLELGDSALYLCASSSQGTSGGSEQFFGPGTRLTVL.